A single sample is the source of the 17 T cell receptor beta chains below, sequenced in a study of T cells in Graves' hyperthyroidism and ophthalmopathy. From RNA transcripts, TCR beta CDR3 regions were amplified. TCR CDR3 regions were first amplified by RT-PCR with HTBI primers. In TCRdb, the multiplex PCR reads were re-called with MiXCR into one record per CDR3 protein. The table has fewer than 550,000 distinct CDR3 sequences, around a quarter seen once; the top ten hold about 11%. The specimen was blood. The receptors originated from a woman in her 30s with Graves' ophthalmopathy.

Ten or more counts support this clonotype. The rearrangement uses TRBV20-1 and TRBJ1-4, with 8 bases identical to TRBD1. This CDR3 has 14 amino acids. Per germline, CDR1 DFQATT and CDR2 SNEGSKA (reference sequence). The ends lost 5 bases at V and 8 bases at J; junction bases unmatched: 10. The CDR3 protein is CSAFRTGRGEKLFF. In DNA form, the CDR3 reads TGCAGTGCTTTTCGGACAGGGAGAGGCGAAAAACTGTTTTTT.

There are many counts of this clonotype. The chain joins TRBV13 to TRBJ1-1; D not certain. Germline lookup yields CDR1 PRHDT and CDR2 FYEKMQ (reference sequence). CDR3 size: 13 residues. V was pared by 6 bases and J by 4 bases, with 12 bases between. The CDR3 bases are TGTGCCAGCAGTTTGAGTGGGATCACTGAAGCTTTCTTT. Its translation: CASSLSGITEAFF. Combining the CDR3 with reference TRBV13 and TRBJ1-1 gives the whole variable domain AAGVIQSPRHLIKEKRETATLKCYPIPRHDTVYWYQQGPGQDPQFLISFYEKMQSDKGSIPDRFSAQQFSDYHSELNMSSLELGDSALYFCASSLSGITEAFFGQGTRLTVV.

The V gene is TRBV12-3 or TRBV12-4, the J gene TRBJ1-2; D ambiguous. The CDR3 extends over 15 amino acids. Trimming cost V 0 bases and J 6 bases, with 14 bases left between them. The CDR3 here is CASSLAGGLVHGYTF. The CDR3, as DNA: TGTGCCAGCAGTTTAGCGGGCGGACTAGTCCATGGCTACACCTTC.

This clonotype has at least ten counts. The gene calls are TRBV6-5 and TRBJ1-5; possible D gene TRBD1, 5 bases. From germline, CDR1 is MNHEY and CDR2 SVGAGI. Trimming pared 1 base from V and 6 bases from J, leaving 19 bases between. This CDR3 is built from 17 residues. CDR3 in DNA: TGTGCCAGCAGTTACTGGGCGCCGGGCGTGGGGGGTCAGCCCCAGCATTTT. This gives the protein CASSYWAPGVGGQPQHF.

This clonotype was recorded at least ten times. The V gene is TRBV12-3 or TRBV12-4, the J gene TRBJ1-5; TRBD1 is a possible D gene (5 bases). The CDR3 length is 14 residues. Between the trimmed V and J ends, which lost 4 bases and 2 bases, there was a span of 9 bases. The CDR3 DNA is TGTGCCAGCAGTTACCAGGGAGGCAATCAGCCCCAGCATTTT. Translating it yields CASSYQGGNQPQHF.

This clonotype came up many times. The V call is TRBV9, the J call TRBJ1-2, with TRBD1 matching over 12 bases. This CDR3 comprises 14 residues. Germline V lookup: CDR1 SGDLS, CDR2 YYNGEE. Germline trimming cut 6 bases from V and 8 bases from J; bases unmatched to any gene: 8. The CDR3 loop is CASTLGQGARGYTF. The CDR3 coding sequence is TGTGCCAGCACCTTGGGACAGGGGGCGCGAGGCTACACCTTC. Based on the CDR3 plus reference TRBV9 and TRBJ1-2, the full variable domain is DSGVTQTPKHLITATGQRVTLRCSPRSGDLSVYWYQQSLDQGLQFLIQYYNGEERAKGNILERFSAQQFPDLHSELNLSSLELGDSALYFCASTLGQGARGYTFGSGTRLTVV.

The chain recombines TRBV12-3 or TRBV12-4 with TRBJ2-5, with 10 bases that match TRBD2. V gave up 4 bases and J gave up 4 bases; unmatched junction bases: 6. The CDR3 consists of 15 residues. DNA of the CDR3: TGTGCCAGCAGTTCAGCGAGCGGGAGGGGAGAGACCCAGTACTTC. It encodes CASSSASGRGETQYF.

This clonotype has a count of ten or more. Here the CDR3 reads CASSGTGSNYGYTF. In DNA form, the CDR3 reads TGTGCCAGCAGTGGGACAGGGTCGAACTATGGCTACACCTTC. The rearrangement uses TRBV27 and TRBJ1-2; 9 bases are shared with TRBD1. Germline values: CDR1 MNHEY, CDR2 SMNVEV (reference sequence). J lost 2 bases, V lost 5 bases, and 3 bases had no gene match. The CDR3 runs to 14 residues.

This clonotype was picked up many times. This may come from a read error, since a much larger clone is one base off. The rearrangement joins TRBV12-3 or TRBV12-4 to TRBJ1-2, with 9 bases aligning to TRBD1. V was clipped by 6 bases and J by 2 bases; unmatched bases: 4. The CDR3 loop spans 14 amino acids. CDR3 bases: TGTGCCAGCAGGGGGACAGGGCGCAACTATGGCTACACCTTC. This encodes CASRGTGRNYGYTF.

This clonotype was counted at least ten times. The rearrangement joins TRBV12-3 or TRBV12-4 to TRBJ1-2; D is unclear. The CDR3 is 12 residues long. V was trimmed by 4 bases and J by 6 bases, leaving 9 bases between them. The CDR3 region is CASSYGFDGYTF. CDR3 sequence (DNA): TGTGCCAGCAGTTACGGGTTTGATGGCTACACCTTC.

The rearrangement uses TRBV12-3 or TRBV12-4 and TRBJ2-7; D uncertain. Trimming stripped 1 base from V and 3 bases from J, with 10 bases between. The CDR3 spans 14 residues. This CDR3 reads CASSLEEGIYEQYF. The CDR3 DNA reads as TGTGCCAGCAGTTTAGAGGAAGGGATCTACGAGCAGTACTTC.

The V and J genes are TRBV12-3 or TRBV12-4 and TRBJ1-2, with D possibly TRBD1 on 6 matching bases. CDR3 length: 13 amino acids. V lost 5 bases and J lost 7, with 14 bases in between. The CDR3 bases are TGTGCCAGCAGTCTTGTCGGCAGGGGTGGCTACACCTTC. Translation: CASSLVGRGGYTF.

The chain recombines TRBV24-1 with TRBJ1-2; a weak D match, TRBD1 (5 bases). Germline V lookup: CDR1 KGHDR, CDR2 SFDVKD. The CDR3 contains 14 residues. V lost 4 bases, J lost 2 bases, and 10 bases lay in between. CDR3 residues: CATSDYDSNYGYTF. CDR3 nucleotide sequence: TGTGCCACCAGTGACTACGACAGCAACTATGGCTACACCTTC.

About this clonotype itself: This may be a read error, as it is one base from a much larger clone. The J gene is TRBJ1-1, the V gene TRBV4-2, with D uncertain. The CDR3 runs 14 residues. Per the germline V gene, CDR1 is LGHNA and CDR2 is YNFKEQ. The DNA for the CDR3 is TGTGTCAGCAGCCAAGGGTCCCCGGGCACTGAAGCTTTCTTT. It specifies CVSSQGSPGTEAFF.

In this sample, this clonotype turned up many times. This sequence joins TRBV12-3 or TRBV12-4 and TRBJ1-5, with D perhaps TRBD1 (5 bases). This CDR3 region has 15 residues. V gave up 6 bases and J gave up 4 bases, with 16 bases separating them. The CDR3 coding sequence is TGTGCCAGCAGGGGGGGGGGACGGCAAAATCAGCCCCAGCATTTT. Translated: CASRGGGRQNQPQHF.

This clonotype appeared many times. The chain employs TRBV6-5 and TRBJ1-2; TRBD1 matches 9 bases. From germline, CDR1 is MNHEY and CDR2 SVGAGI. Unmatched junction bases numbered 6, after V lost 2 bases and J lost 8 bases. This CDR3 spans 14 amino acids. CDR3 DNA: TGTGCCAGCAGTTACGGGACAGGGAGGTACGGCTACACCTTC. Translated, it gives CASSYGTGRYGYTF.

V and J are TRBV12-3 or TRBV12-4 and TRBJ2-5; no definite D call. Deletions cut 6 bases from V and 4 bases from J, with 9 bases between. This CDR3 is 12 amino acids long. CDR3 nucleotides: TGTGCCAGCAGGCCTTGGGGAGAGACCCAGTACTTC. Protein: CASRPWGETQYF.